This T cell receptor beta chain stems from a study of a mutant IDH1 vaccine in newly diagnosed glioma. Method: immunoSEQ multiplex PCR; TCRdb's copy keeps in-frame clones and lacks some. In the table there are 32,000 or so clones, just under 85% of which are singletons. Germline CDR1 SGHTA, CDR2 FQGNSA. V lost 1 base and J lost 9, with 15 bases in between. There are 14 residues in the CDR3. Specified time point: week 5, during vaccination. In every dose of vaccine, 300 ug of mutant IDH1 20-mer peptide was given alongside topical imiquimod. Regarding this clone: Its target is not known.

The specimen comprised PBMCs, sampled from a glioma patient whose treatment included an IDH1 peptide vaccine. The sequence was collected from a man aged 25-45 years with glioma. The rearrangement links TRBV7-2 to TRBJ1-2; no clear D gene. The CDR3 spells CASSLVLIGFSYTF. As DNA, the CDR3 is TGTGCCAGCAGCTTAGTGCTAATTGGGTTCAGCTACACCTTC. Looking up the rest from reference TRBV7-2 and TRBJ1-2 gives the full variable domain: GAGVSQSPSNKVTEKGKDVELRCDPISGHTALYWYRQSLGQGLEFLIYFQGNSAPDKSGLPSDRFSAERTGGSVSTLTIQRTQQEDSAVYLCASSLVLIGFSYTFGSGTRLTVV.